Sequencing of this T cell receptor beta chain was carried out in a study of blood T cell repertoires in COVID-19. Study summary: Sites in the United States, Italy and Spain provided acute and convalescent COVID-19 samples.

The protocol was immunoSEQ multiplex PCR, while the TCRdb copy is restricted to in-frame clones and leaves out a portion. Of about 81,000 clones in the sample, 82% are singletons; the top ten hold more than 9%. Per the germline V gene, CDR1 is MDHEN and CDR2 is SYDVKM. The CDR3 runs to 13 residues. Trimming left V 6 bases short and J 5 bases short, with 14 bases between. This chain links TRBV28 with TRBJ2-7; the D gene is possibly TRBD1 (6 bases). The clonotype originates from a man in his 60s with acute or convalescent COVID-19. Sequenced input: peripheral blood. The CDR3 DNA sequence: TGTGCCAGCAGAAAGGACAGCCTGAACGAGCAGTACTTC. It encodes CASRKDSLNEQYF. Full variable domain (missing parts from reference TRBV28 and TRBJ2-7): DVKVTQSSRYLVKRTGEKVFLECVQDMDHENMFWYRQDPGLGLRLIYFSYDVKMKEKGDIPEGYSVSREKKERFSLILESASTNQTSMYLCASRKDSLNEQYFGPGTRLTVT.